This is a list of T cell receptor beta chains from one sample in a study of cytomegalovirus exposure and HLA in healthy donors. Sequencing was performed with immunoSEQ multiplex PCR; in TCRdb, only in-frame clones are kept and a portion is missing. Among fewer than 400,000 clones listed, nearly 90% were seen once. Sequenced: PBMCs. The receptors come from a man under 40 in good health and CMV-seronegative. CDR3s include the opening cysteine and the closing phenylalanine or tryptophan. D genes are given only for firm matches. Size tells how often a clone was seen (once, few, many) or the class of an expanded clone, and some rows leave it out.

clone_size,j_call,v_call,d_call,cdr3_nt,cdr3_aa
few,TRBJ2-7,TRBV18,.,TGTGCCAGCTCACCGTGGGTAGTCAGGGACTACGAGCAGTACTTC,CASSPWVVRDYEQYF
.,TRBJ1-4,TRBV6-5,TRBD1,TGTGCCAGCAGTTACCGAGGACAGGGGCGGAATGAAAAACTGTTTTTT,CASSYRGQGRNEKLFF
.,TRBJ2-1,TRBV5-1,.,TGCGCCAGCAGCTTGCGCGGAACGAGCTCCTACAATGAGCAGTTCTTC,CASSLRGTSSYNEQFF
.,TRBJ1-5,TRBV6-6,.,TGTGCCAGCCACACGACAGACCAACATCAGCCCCAGCATTTT,CASHTTDQHQPQHF
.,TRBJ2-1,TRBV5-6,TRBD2,TGTGCCAGCAGCCAAGGGGCTAGCGGTTACAATGAGCAGTTCTTC,CASSQGASGYNEQFF
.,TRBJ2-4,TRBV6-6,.,TGTGCCAGCCGCGGAACAGGGTTAGCCAAAAACATTCAGTACTTC,CASRGTGLAKNIQYF
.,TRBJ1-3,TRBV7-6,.,TGTGCCAGCAGCTCCCAGTTGGGGGGAGCTGGAAACACCATATATTTT,CASSSQLGGAGNTIYF
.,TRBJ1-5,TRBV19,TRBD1,TGTGCCAGTTCCTTGGGGCAGGGGGGAAATCAGCCCCAGCATTTT,CASSLGQGGNQPQHF
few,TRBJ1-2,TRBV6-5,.,TGTGCCAGCTATCACTCAGGGGTTGGCTATGGCTACACCTTC,CASYHSGVGYGYTF
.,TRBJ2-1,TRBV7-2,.,TGTGCCAGCAGCTTAGTTTTACAGGGACGGCAGTTCTTC,CASSLVLQGRQFF
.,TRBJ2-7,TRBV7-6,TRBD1,TGTGCCAGCAGCTTAGGTCGGGACAGGGGGGCCTACGAGCAGTACTTC,CASSLGRDRGAYEQYF
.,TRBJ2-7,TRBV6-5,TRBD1,TGTGCCACCCAGACAGGGACCTACGAGCAGTACTTC,CATQTGTYEQYF
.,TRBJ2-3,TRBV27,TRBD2,TGTGCCAGCAGAACTAGCGGGGGGTACAGCACAGATACGCAGTATTTT,CASRTSGGYSTDTQYF
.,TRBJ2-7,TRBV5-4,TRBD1,TGTGCCAGCAGCTTGGGCGGACAGGGATCCTACGAGCAGTACTTC,CASSLGGQGSYEQYF
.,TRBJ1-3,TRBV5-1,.,TGCGCCAGCAGCTTGGAGAGGCAGAACTCTGGAAACACCATATATTTT,CASSLERQNSGNTIYF
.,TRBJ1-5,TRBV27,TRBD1,TGTGCCAGCTCCAACTCCGGGACAGGGTTTGGTCAGCCCCAGCATTTT,CASSNSGTGFGQPQHF
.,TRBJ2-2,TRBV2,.,TGTGCCAGCAGAACAACGAACACCGGGGAGCTGTTTTTT,CASRTTNTGELFF
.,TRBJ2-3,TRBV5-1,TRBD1,TGCGCCAGCAGATCAGACAGGGGACGCACAGATACGCAGTATTTT,CASRSDRGRTDTQYF
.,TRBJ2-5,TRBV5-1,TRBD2,TGCGCCAGCAGCTTGGAGGAGGACCCGGGGGGGGAGACCCAGTACTTC,CASSLEEDPGGETQYF
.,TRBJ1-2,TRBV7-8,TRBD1,TGTGCCAGCAGCTTGGGACAGAACTATGGCTACACCTTC,CASSLGQNYGYTF
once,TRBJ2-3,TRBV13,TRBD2,TGTGCCAGCAGCTTAGGAGCGGGGGGGCCCAGAGATACGCAGTATTTT,CASSLGAGGPRDTQYF
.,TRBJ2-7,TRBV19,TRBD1,TGTGCCAGTAGTATAGATCGGACAGGGAATCCCTACGAGCAGTACTTC,CASSIDRTGNPYEQYF
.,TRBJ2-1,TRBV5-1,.,TGCGCCAGCAGCTTAGTCAGCCCTAGGAATGAGCAGTTCTTC,CASSLVSPRNEQFF
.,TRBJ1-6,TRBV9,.,TGTGCCAGCAGCGTTCAGGCGAATTCACCCCTCCACTTT,CASSVQANSPLHF
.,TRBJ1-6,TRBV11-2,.,TGTGCCAGCAGCTCGACATTGAGCTCCTATAATTCACCCCTCCACTTT,CASSSTLSSYNSPLHF
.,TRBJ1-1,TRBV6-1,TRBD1,TGTGCCAGCAGTTTCCCAGCCCCAGGGGGTATTGAAGCTTTCTTT,CASSFPAPGGIEAFF
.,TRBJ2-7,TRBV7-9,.,TGTGCCAGCAGCTTAGGGTATAGGAGCTCCTACGAGCAGTACTTC,CASSLGYRSSYEQYF
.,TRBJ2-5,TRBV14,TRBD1,TGTGCCAGCAGCCAAATGCAGGGGGCGTCTAAGACCCAGTACTTC,CASSQMQGASKTQYF
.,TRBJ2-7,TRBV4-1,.,TGCGCCAGCAGCCAAGATGGGCAGATCTCCTACGAGCAGTACTTC,CASSQDGQISYEQYF
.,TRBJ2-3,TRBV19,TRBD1,TGTGCCAGTAGTGAAGACAGGGGTGCAGATACGCAGTATTTT,CASSEDRGADTQYF
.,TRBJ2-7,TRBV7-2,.,TGTGCCAGCAGTTCGGGACACGGGAACTACGAGCAGTACTTC,CASSSGHGNYEQYF
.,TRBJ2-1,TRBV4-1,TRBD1,TGCGCCAGCAGCCAAGATATTAGAGGGGGACAGGCTTACAATGAGCAGTTCTTC,CASSQDIRGGQAYNEQFF
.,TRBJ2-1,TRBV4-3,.,TGCGCCAGCAGCCAAGAAGGGCCGGGCAGGGACAATGAGCAGTTCTTC,CASSQEGPGRDNEQFF
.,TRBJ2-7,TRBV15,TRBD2,TGTGCCACCGAGTGCCAACTAGCGGCCTTTCCCTACGAGCAGTACTTC,CATECQLAAFPYEQYF
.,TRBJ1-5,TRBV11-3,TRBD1,TGTGCCAGCAGCTTAGATTGGAGACAGGGATATCAGCCCCAGCATTTT,CASSLDWRQGYQPQHF
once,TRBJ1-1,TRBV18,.,TGTGCCAGCTCACCACCGTCCCAGATGGACACTGAAGCTTTCTTT,CASSPPSQMDTEAFF
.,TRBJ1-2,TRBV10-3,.,TGTGCCATCCTCACCACTTCATATGGCTACACCTTC,CAILTTSYGYTF
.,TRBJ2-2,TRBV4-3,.,TGCGCCAGCAGCCAAGATCGTATGCCAGCCGGGGAGCTGTTTTTT,CASSQDRMPAGELFF
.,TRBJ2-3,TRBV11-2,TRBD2,TGTGCCAGCAGCCGACTAGCGGGCACAGATACGCAGTATTTT,CASSRLAGTDTQYF
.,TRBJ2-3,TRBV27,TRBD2,TGTGCCAGCAGTTCCTCCGGGACTAGCTTTGCAGATACGCAGTATTTT,CASSSSGTSFADTQYF
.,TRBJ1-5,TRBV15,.,TGTGCCACCAGCAGAGCGGAGACAGGAAACCAGCCCCAGCATTTT,CATSRAETGNQPQHF
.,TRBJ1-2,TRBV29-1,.,TGCAGCGTTGCAACACAGGGAACTAACTATGGCTACACCTTC,CSVATQGTNYGYTF
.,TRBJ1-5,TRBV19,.,TGTGCCAGTAGTATTAGGGACATTAATCAGCCCCAGCATTTT,CASSIRDINQPQHF
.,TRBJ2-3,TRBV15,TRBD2,TGTGCCACCAGCAGAGATTTGAGCGGGGGCCCCGTTCTTTTT,CATSRDLSGGPVLF
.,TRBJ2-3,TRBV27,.,TGTGCCAGCAAAATAGAGGGAGGTACGCAGTATTTT,CASKIEGGTQYF
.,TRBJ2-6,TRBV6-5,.,TGTGCCAGTTCAAGGAGCACTGGGGCCAACGTCCTGACTTTC,CASSRSTGANVLTF
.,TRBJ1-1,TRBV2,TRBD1,TGTGCCAGCAGCCCGCAGACAGGGACCCCTGAAGCTTTCTTT,CASSPQTGTPEAFF
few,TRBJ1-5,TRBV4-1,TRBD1,TGCGCCAGCAGCCAGCAGGGGGCGCGAGGTAATCAGCCCCAGCATTTT,CASSQQGARGNQPQHF
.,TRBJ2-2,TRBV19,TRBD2,TGTGCCAGTAGTACCCCGGGGGGTACGAACACCGGGGAGCTGTTTTTT,CASSTPGGTNTGELFF
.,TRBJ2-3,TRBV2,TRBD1,TGTGCCAGCAGTGAAGCTGGGCAGGGGGAAGCAGATACGCAGTATTTT,CASSEAGQGEADTQYF
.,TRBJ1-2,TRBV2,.,TGTGCCAGCAGTGAAGCACTCGCTCGCTATGGCTACACCTTC,CASSEALARYGYTF
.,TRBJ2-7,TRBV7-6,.,TGTGCCAGCAGCTTTAGTTTTCAGGACTCGACTTACGAGCAGTACTTC,CASSFSFQDSTYEQYF
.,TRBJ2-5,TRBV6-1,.,TGTGCCAGCAGGAACTCCAGGGGACAAGAGACCCAGTACTTC,CASRNSRGQETQYF
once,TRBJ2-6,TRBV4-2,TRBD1,TGTGCCAGCAGCCCCCTAGCAGGGGGCGCGAACGTCCTGACTTTC,CASSPLAGGANVLTF